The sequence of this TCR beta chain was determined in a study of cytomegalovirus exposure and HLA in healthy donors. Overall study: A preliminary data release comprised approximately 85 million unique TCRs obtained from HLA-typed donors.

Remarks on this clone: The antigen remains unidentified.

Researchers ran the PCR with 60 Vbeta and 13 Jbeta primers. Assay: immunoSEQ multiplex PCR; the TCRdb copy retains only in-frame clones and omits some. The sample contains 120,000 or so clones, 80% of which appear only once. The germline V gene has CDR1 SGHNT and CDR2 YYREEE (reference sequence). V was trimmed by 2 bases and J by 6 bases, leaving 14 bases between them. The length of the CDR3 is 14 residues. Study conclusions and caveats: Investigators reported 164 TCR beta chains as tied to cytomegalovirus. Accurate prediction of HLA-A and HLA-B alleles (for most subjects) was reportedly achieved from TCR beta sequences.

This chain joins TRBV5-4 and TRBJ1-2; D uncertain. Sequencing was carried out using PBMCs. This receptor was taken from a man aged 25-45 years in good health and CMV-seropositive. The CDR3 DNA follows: TGTGCCAGCAGCTTAGACTTATCGACGGATGGCTACACCTTC. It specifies CASSLDLSTDGYTF.